This T cell receptor beta chain stems from a study of blood T cell repertoires in COVID-19. Unmatched junction bases numbered 7, after V lost 6 bases and J lost 3 bases. The CDR3 totals 15 residues. Germline CDR1 is MNHEY and CDR2 is SVGAGI. Clones were read by immunoSEQ multiplex PCR, and TCRdb kept only the in-frame ones, dropping some. The table records 200,000 to 300,000 clones, roughly 79% of them present only once. The sequenced material came from peripheral blood. The clonotype comes from a woman over 75 with acute or convalescent COVID-19. V gene TRBV6-5 combines with J gene TRBJ1-1; TRBD1 agrees at 10 bases. CDR3 sequence reads: CASRPDRGLDTEAFF. CDR3 DNA: TGTGCCAGCAGGCCAGACAGGGGGCTTGACACTGAAGCTTTCTTT.